The entry below describes one T cell receptor (beta chain). Its cognate antigen is unknown. Profiled with immunoSEQ multiplex PCR; TCRdb holds only in-frame clones, not every one. The sample holds approximately 70,000 clones, 76% seen once. Before sequencing took place, the ViraFEST assay used viral peptide pools to expand antigen-specific CD4+ T cells. Subsequent to a culture period of approximately 11 days, CD4+ T cells were isolated. Vaccination of participants consisted of two doses of either the BNT162b2 or mRNA-1273 vaccine. At days 3 and 7, half of the medium was exchanged for IL-2 medium. This sample is part of a study of vaccination effects on CD4 cells after COVID-19. The CDR3 sequence is 11 residues long. Germline CDR1 reads SGHTA; CDR2 reads FQGNSA. Trimming pared 3 bases from V and 13 bases from J, leaving 12 bases between.

This sample comprised CD4+ T cells from PBMCs cultured with HCoV-OC43 spike peptides, obtained after COVID-19 vaccination. Documented subset: HCoV-OC43 spike overlapping peptide pool stimulation. The rearrangement uses TRBV7-2 and TRBJ1-2; D is unclear. This clonotype was sampled from a human donor who received a COVID-19 vaccine. The CDR3 region has the DNA TGTGCCAGCAGCTTCTATGAGACGTCCACCTTC. Its translation: CASSFYETSTF.